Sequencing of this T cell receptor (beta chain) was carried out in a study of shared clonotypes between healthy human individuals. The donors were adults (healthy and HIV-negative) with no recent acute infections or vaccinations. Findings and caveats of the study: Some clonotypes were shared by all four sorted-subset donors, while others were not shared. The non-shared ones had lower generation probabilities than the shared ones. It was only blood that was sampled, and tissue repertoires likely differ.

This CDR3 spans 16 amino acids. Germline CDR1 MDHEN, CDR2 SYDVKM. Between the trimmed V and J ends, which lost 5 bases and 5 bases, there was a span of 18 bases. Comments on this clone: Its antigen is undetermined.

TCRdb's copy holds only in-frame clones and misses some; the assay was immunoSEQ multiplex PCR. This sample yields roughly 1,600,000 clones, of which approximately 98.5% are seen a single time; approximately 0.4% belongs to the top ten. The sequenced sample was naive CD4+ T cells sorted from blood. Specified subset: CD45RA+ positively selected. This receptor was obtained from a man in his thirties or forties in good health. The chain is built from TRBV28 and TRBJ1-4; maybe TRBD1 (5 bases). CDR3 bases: TGTGCCAGCAGTGGCGGGGCGGCCGGGGAAAATGAAAAACTGTTTTTT. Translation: CASSGGAAGENEKLFF.